Below are 26 T cell receptor beta chains sequenced from a single sample in a study of cytomegalovirus exposure and HLA in healthy donors. The PCR had 60 Vbeta and 13 Jbeta primers. Generated by immunoSEQ multiplex PCR, the TCRdb table keeps only in-frame clones and is missing some. Of 200,000 to 250,000 clones detected, 80% to 90% appear once; the ten largest clones hold 2.5% to 3%. Sequences were obtained from PBMCs. The receptor set was obtained from a man aged 25 to 40 in good health and CMV-seronegative.

This rearrangement joins TRBV6-1 to TRBJ1-2; D is perhaps TRBD1 (6 bases). Germline V gene sequence: CDR1 MNHNS, CDR2 SASEGT. Trimming removed 1 base at V and 4 bases at J, with 13 bases between. The CDR3 is 15 residues long. CDR3 amino acids: CASSEEGGRGYGYTF. The CDR3 nucleotides read TGTGCCAGCAGTGAAGAGGGGGGGCGAGGCTATGGCTACACCTTC.

The chain couples TRBV28 to TRBJ1-1; the D is unclear. The CDR3 consists of 16 residues. V was cut by 7 bases and J by 0 bases, with 18 bases left in between. The germline V gene has CDR1 MDHEN and CDR2 SYDVKM. The CDR3 protein is CASILAISSLNTEAFF. CDR3 sequence (DNA): TGTGCCAGCATCCTCGCGATTTCATCTTTGAACACTGAAGCTTTCTTT.

This clone was observed once. The chain employs TRBV7-2 and TRBJ2-5; the D gene is possibly TRBD2 (6 bases). The DNA end favors TRBJ2-7, so the J call may be wrong. Germline V gene data show CDR1 as SGHTA and CDR2 as FQGNSA. This CDR3 is 14 amino acids long. This CDR3 is CASSPFLAGYEQYF. DNA for the CDR3: TGTGCCAGCAGCCCATTCCTTGCGGGGTACGAGCAGTACTTC.

J is TRBJ2-7 and V is TRBV27, with 9 bases that match TRBD1. CDR1 is MNHEY, CDR2 SMNVEV, per germline (reference sequence). Trimming took 6 bases from V and 0 from J; bases not matched to a gene: 6. CDR3 size: 15 residues. The CDR3 reads CASSWDREGSYEQYF. The CDR3, as DNA: TGTGCCAGCAGCTGGGACAGGGAGGGCTCCTACGAGCAGTACTTC.

This clone was counted once. The rearrangement joins TRBV29-1 to TRBJ2-7; 7 bases map to TRBD1. V trimming: 6 bases; J trimming: 3 bases; junction bases outside the gene matches: 5. In germline, CDR1 is SQVTM, CDR2 ANQGSEA. The CDR3 runs to 12 residues. CDR3 DNA: TGCAGCGTGACAGGGAAGGGCTACGAGCAGTACTTC. Translating it yields CSVTGKGYEQYF.

This chain uses TRBV19 with TRBJ1-5; unclear D gene. With 0 bases removed from V and 6 bases from J, the gap between germline ends came to 6 bases. The CDR3 has 13 amino acids. Per the germline V gene, CDR1 is LNHDA and CDR2 is SQIVND (reference sequence). The DNA of the CDR3 is TGTGCCAGTAGTATAGATCGGGGTCAGCCCCAGCATTTT. This gives the protein CASSIDRGQPQHF.

J is TRBJ1-1 and V is TRBV7-2; 7 bases fit TRBD1. The CDR3 runs to 18 residues. The germline V gene has CDR1 SGHTA and CDR2 FQGNSA. V dropped 1 base and J dropped 0; count of bases not matched to a gene: 11. In DNA, the CDR3 is TGTGCCAGCAGCTTAGGCGCAGGGGGTATTTGGATGAACACTGAAGCTTTCTTT. Translating it yields CASSLGAGGIWMNTEAFF.

The V call is TRBV15, the J call TRBJ2-7, with D tentatively TRBD1 (6 bases). CDR1 is LNHNV, CDR2 YYDKDF, per germline (reference sequence). The length of the CDR3 is 13 residues. V gave up 0 bases and J gave up 7 bases, with 10 bases separating them. CDR3 in amino acids: CATSREGAREQYF. CDR3 nucleotides: TGTGCCACCAGCAGAGAGGGGGCACGGGAGCAGTACTTC.

The V and J genes are TRBV9 and TRBJ2-7; D is unresolved. Per the germline V gene, CDR1 is SGDLS and CDR2 is YYNGEE. Trimming took 4 bases from V and 5 from J, leaving 10 bases between them. The CDR3 is 12 amino acids. The CDR3 reads CASSPDGNEQYF. The DNA for the CDR3 is TGTGCCAGCAGCCCCGATGGCAACGAGCAGTACTTC.

This clone came up a few times. The chain employs TRBV2 and TRBJ2-7, with D maybe TRBD1 (5 bases). V was clipped by 3 bases and J by 5 bases, with 14 bases between them. Germline CDR1 is SNHLY and CDR2 is FYNNEI. The CDR3 has 14 amino acids. The CDR3 sequence: CASSDREFYNEQYF. The CDR3 nucleotides read TGTGCCAGCAGTGACAGGGAATTTTACAACGAGCAGTACTTC.

The genes are TRBV19 and TRBJ1-2; 10 bases agree with TRBD1. Germline assignment: CDR1 LNHDA and CDR2 SQIVND (reference sequence). This CDR3 region has 14 residues. Trimming cost V 5 bases and J 5 bases; bases outside gene matches: 5. CDR3 DNA: TGTGCCAGTAGTTCGGACAGGGGGTTATATGGCTACACCTTC. Protein product: CASSSDRGLYGYTF.

This clone was detected a few times. V usage is TRBV2 and J usage is TRBJ1-5; the D is unclear. Trimming left V 8 bases short and J 3 bases short, with 14 bases between. Germline CDR1 is SNHLY and CDR2 is FYNNEI. The length of the CDR3 is 14 residues. CDR3 sequence: CASGVGRSNQPQHF. The CDR3 coding sequence is TGTGCCAGCGGCGTAGGCAGGTCCAATCAGCCCCAGCATTTT.

A single count supports this clone. Different DNA sequences within this sample yield the same CDR3. The chain is built from TRBV5-1 and TRBJ1-2; no clear D gene. The V gene lost 0 bases and the J gene lost 5 bases, with 8 bases spanning the gap. From germline, CDR1 is SGHRS and CDR2 YFSETQ. This CDR3 spans 13 amino acids. CDR3 sequence reads: CASSLDREYGYTF. In DNA, the CDR3 is TGCGCCAGCAGCTTGGACAGAGAATATGGCTACACCTTC.

The V gene is TRBV5-6, the J gene TRBJ1-2; tentatively, D is TRBD1 (6 bases). This CDR3 is 15 amino acids long. V was clipped by 1 base and J by 8 bases, with 18 bases between them. CDR1 is SGHDT, CDR2 YYEEEE, per germline. The CDR3, as DNA: TGTGCCAGCAGCTTGAGTAGGGTCGGGGGGCGAGGCTACACCTTC. It specifies CASSLSRVGGRGYTF.

The V gene is TRBV4-2, the J gene TRBJ2-7, with D possibly TRBD2 on 5 matching bases. The CDR3 totals 17 residues. Trimming left V 0 bases short and J 0 bases short, with 15 bases between. Germline V CDR1 and CDR2: LGHNA, YNFKEQ. DNA of the CDR3: TGTGCCAGCAGCCAAGATCGGGGTAGCCATGCCTCCTACGAGCAGTACTTC. Translated, it gives CASSQDRGSHASYEQYF.

The chain employs TRBV27 and TRBJ1-1, with unresolved D. Looked up from germline, CDR1 is MNHEY and CDR2 is SMNVEV (reference sequence). This CDR3 has 14 residues. The V end lost 3 bases, the J end lost 3 bases, and 11 bases lay between the germline ends. The CDR3 nucleotides are TGTGCCAGCAGTTTGGGCATACCGGACACTGAAGCTTTCTTT. Its translation: CASSLGIPDTEAFF.

The chain joins TRBV6-1 to TRBJ1-5, with D tentatively TRBD1 (6 bases). Germline CDR1 is MNHNS and CDR2 is SASEGT. Between the trimmed V and J ends, which lost 3 bases and 0 bases, there was a span of 12 bases. The CDR3 is 16 residues long. In nucleotides, the CDR3 is TGTGCCAGCAGTGATGATGCAGGGGTTAGCAATCAGCCCCAGCATTTT. Translation gives CASSDDAGVSNQPQHF.

The chain recombines TRBV7-9 with TRBJ1-5, with 7 bases identical to TRBD1. This CDR3 comprises 15 residues. V lost 5 bases to trimming and J lost 8 bases; unmatched junction nucleotides: 12. From germline, CDR1 is SEHNR and CDR2 FQNEAQ (reference sequence). The CDR3 nucleotides are TGTGCCAGCAGCGGGTCGACAGGGACATCAGAGCCCCAGCATTTT. Its translation: CASSGSTGTSEPQHF.

The J gene is TRBJ2-4, the V gene TRBV2, with unresolved D. In germline, CDR1 is SNHLY, CDR2 FYNNEI. The V end was cut by 0 bases, the J end by 0 bases, with 9 bases between. The CDR3 covers 16 residues. Written as DNA, the CDR3 is TGTGCCAGCAGTGAAGCCCTTGAACTAGCCAAAAACATTCAGTACTTC. Translated, it gives CASSEALELAKNIQYF.

Only one count was recorded for this clone. The genes are TRBV5-1 and TRBJ1-1, with D unresolved. Trimming took 4 bases from V and 0 from J, leaving 13 bases between them. From germline, CDR1 is SGHRS and CDR2 YFSETQ. The CDR3 consists of 15 residues. The CDR3 nucleotides are TGCGCCAGCAGCCCCATCTACGAGATGAACACTGAAGCTTTCTTT. It encodes CASSPIYEMNTEAFF.

The chain carries TRBV7-8 and TRBJ2-7, with 9 nucleotides matching TRBD2. The CDR3 totals 16 residues. V dropped 1 base and J dropped 4; count of bases not matched to a gene: 8. The germline gives CDR1 SGHVS, CDR2 FQNEAQ. The CDR3 here is CASSLVAGDFVYEQYF. The CDR3 DNA is TGTGCCAGCAGCTTAGTAGCGGGGGACTTTGTATACGAGCAGTACTTC.

The chain has TRBV5-5 and TRBJ2-7; 8 nucleotides line up with TRBD2. The CDR3 runs to 16 residues. Trimming removed 4 bases from V and 4 bases from J; junction bases left unmatched: 13. Germline lookup yields CDR1 SGHKS and CDR2 YYEKEE (reference sequence). CDR3 DNA: TGTGCCAGCAGCGGGGCCCGGGGGGGCGTTTGGTACGAGCAGTACTTC. It specifies CASSGARGGVWYEQYF.

The CDR3, as DNA: TGTGCCAGCACCAGAGGGGGGGCGCGGGGGGGCTTCTACACTGAAGCTTTCTTT. Its translation is CASTRGGARGGFYTEAFF. The chain couples TRBV19 to TRBJ1-1; TRBD1 might be the D (6 bases). V was shortened by 9 bases and J by 3 bases, with 29 bases between the two germline ends. Germline V gene lookup returns CDR1 LNHDA and CDR2 SQIVND (reference sequence). CDR3 length: 18 amino acids.

The V call is TRBV4-3, the J call TRBJ1-2; D is undetermined. CDR1 and CDR2 from the germline V gene are LGHNA and YSLEER. V lost 2 bases to trimming and J lost 5 bases, with 15 bases between them. This CDR3 contains 15 residues. The CDR3 nucleotides read TGCGCCAGCAGCCAACTAGGCGGCAGAGATTATGGCTACACCTTC. Translation: CASSQLGGRDYGYTF.

The J gene is TRBJ1-6, the V gene TRBV7-9, with D perhaps TRBD1 (5 bases). This CDR3 has 16 residues. Trimming stripped 1 base from V and 11 bases from J, with 18 bases between. CDR1 is SEHNR, CDR2 FQNEAQ, per germline (reference sequence). CDR3 sequence reads: CASSLGAPQGRTPLHF. CDR3 nucleotides: TGTGCCAGCAGCTTAGGAGCCCCGCAGGGTAGAACACCCCTCCACTTT.

This clone occurred a few times. The chain joins TRBV5-1 to TRBJ1-1; tentatively, D is TRBD1 (6 bases). The germline V gene has CDR1 SGHRS and CDR2 YFSETQ. V was pared by 0 bases and J by 7 bases, with 16 bases between. This CDR3 is 15 amino acids long. The CDR3: CASSLVGGGRNEAFF. The CDR3 DNA follows: TGCGCCAGCAGCTTGGTAGGGGGAGGGAGGAATGAAGCTTTCTTT.